There are a few counts of the clone carrying this TCR beta chain. The antigen is undetermined. The entry originates in a study of STAT5B mutations in CD4+ large granular lymphocyte leukemia. About the research overall: The CDR3 'QG' motif was associated with a particular HLA allele among healthy donors.

Per the original methods: The detection floor for productive clonotype frequency was 2.59 x 10-5. TCRdb keeps only in-frame clones here, not all; method: immunoSEQ multiplex PCR. That table furnishes V, J and clone size, whereas the DNA furnished D and trimming. The data hold about 24,000 clones, with approximately 79% observed a single time. This CDR3 has 15 residues. The V gene's germline CDR1 is SGDLS and CDR2 YYNGEE. V lost 3 bases and J lost 4, with 16 bases in between. Healthy controls were blood donor buffy coats. Overall study results and limits: Main leukemic clonotypes were patient-specific, but 20% to 25% appeared at low frequency elsewhere.

This receptor was obtained from a human donor in good health. The V gene is TRBV9, the J gene TRBJ2-5; D may match TRBD1 or TRBD2 (7 bases each). Sequences were obtained from CD4+ T cells from blood buffy coats. CDR3 sequence (DNA): TGTGCCAGCAGCGCCCAGGGGGGGGGTGGAGAGACCCAGTACTTC. Translation: CASSAQGGGGETQYF.